A selection of T cell receptor beta chains follows, all from one sample in a study of type 1 regulatory T cells. Each CDR3 protein gets one entry after TCRdb re-called the reads with MiXCR. This sample has 55,000 to 65,000 distinct CDR3 sequences; 62% occur once, and the top ten carry roughly 1.9%. No cognate antigen is known for these TCRs. Sample: cultured non-Tr1 T cells, either the whole culture or a sorted T cell fraction (not recorded which). The origin of the receptors is a human donor in good health. CDR3s include the opening cysteine and the closing phenylalanine or tryptophan. D genes are given only for firm matches. Size values are once, few and many counts, or a class for expanded clones, and some rows have none.

j_call	v_call	d_call	clone_size	cdr3_nt	cdr3_aa
TRBJ2-1	TRBV24-1	TRBD2	-	TGTGCCACCAGTGACCCACTTGCGGGAGGGGTCAATGAGCAGTTCTTC	CATSDPLAGGVNEQFF
TRBJ2-1	TRBV7-8	TRBD1	-	TGTGCCAGCAGCCCTAGACGGGACAGGACGCCAAATGAGCAGTTCTTC	CASSPRRDRTPNEQFF
TRBJ1-1	TRBV2	-	-	TGTGCCAGCTCTCTAAGGTTTGGCACTGAAGCTTTCTTT	CASSLRFGTEAFF
TRBJ2-3	TRBV5-1	-	-	TGCGCCAGCAGCTTGACTCCTTACACAGATACGCAGTATTTT	CASSLTPYTDTQYF
TRBJ2-2	TRBV4-1	-	few	TGCGCCAGCAGCCAAGTTTTAGGGAACACCGGGGAGCTGTTTTTT	CASSQVLGNTGELFF
TRBJ2-5	TRBV20-1	-	-	TGCAGTGCCAAGCCGGCGGGCCCTGAGACCCAGTACTTC	CSAKPAGPETQYF
TRBJ1-2	TRBV27	-	-	TGTGCCAGCAGTTTATCCCCTCCGGGGCGCTATGGCTACACCTTC	CASSLSPPGRYGYTF
TRBJ2-7	TRBV12-3/TRBV12-4	TRBD2	-	TGTGCCAGCAGTAAAACCCTGGCGGGAGTGGAAGAGCAGTACTTC	CASSKTLAGVEEQYF
TRBJ2-6	TRBV5-5	-	-	TGTGCCAGCAGCTTGGACGGGGCTGGGGCCAACATCCTGACTTTC	CASSLDGAGANILTF
TRBJ1-2	TRBV3-1	-	-	TGTGCCAGCAGCCTACAGGGTGCTTATGGCTACACCTTC	CASSLQGAYGYTF
TRBJ2-1	TRBV20-1	TRBD1	-	TGCAGTGCTAAGTCTCGGGACAGGGGGCTGGACAATGAGCAGTTCTTC	CSAKSRDRGLDNEQFF
TRBJ2-1	TRBV24-1	-	-	TGTGCCACCAGTGAACCACAGGTTAGGAATGAGCAGTTCTTC	CATSEPQVRNEQFF
TRBJ2-3	TRBV5-6	TRBD2	-	TGTGCCAGCAGCTTGAGGACTAGCGGGATACACACAGATACGCAGTATTTT	CASSLRTSGIHTDTQYF
TRBJ2-7	TRBV20-1	TRBD2	-	TGCAGTGCTAGTCCTAGCGGGAAGTACGAGCAGTACTTC	CSASPSGKYEQYF
TRBJ2-3	TRBV5-1	-	-	TGCGCCAGCAGCGTCACTCGAACAGATACGCAGTATTTT	CASSVTRTDTQYF
TRBJ1-1	TRBV12-3/TRBV12-4	-	-	TGTGCCAGCAGTTCAGCCTACCGCTGGAACACTGAAGCTTTCTTT	CASSSAYRWNTEAFF
TRBJ2-2	TRBV5-1	TRBD1	-	TGCGCCAGCAGCGGACCAGGGGGCCCGAGGACCGGGGAGCTGTTTTTT	CASSGPGGPRTGELFF
TRBJ2-1	TRBV6-2/TRBV6-3	TRBD2	-	TGTGCCAGCAGTTCGGGAGATAGCGGGAGGGCCTACCATCATGAGCAGTTCTTC	CASSSGDSGRAYHHEQFF
TRBJ2-1	TRBV24-1	-	medium-sized	TGTGCCACCAGTGAACCTTCCCCGGGCCACAATGAGCAGTTCTTC	CATSEPSPGHNEQFF
TRBJ1-3	TRBV19	-	-	TGTGCCAGTAGTATCGCTTTAATCTCTGGAAACACCATATATTTT	CASSIALISGNTIYF
TRBJ2-7	TRBV9	-	few	TGTGCCAGCAATAGACAGTTCGGGCAGTACTTC	CASNRQFGQYF
TRBJ2-2	TRBV5-1	TRBD2	few	TGCGCCAGCAGCGGTGGAGGACTAGCGGGAGGAGCAGGGGAGCTGTTTTTT	CASSGGGLAGGAGELFF